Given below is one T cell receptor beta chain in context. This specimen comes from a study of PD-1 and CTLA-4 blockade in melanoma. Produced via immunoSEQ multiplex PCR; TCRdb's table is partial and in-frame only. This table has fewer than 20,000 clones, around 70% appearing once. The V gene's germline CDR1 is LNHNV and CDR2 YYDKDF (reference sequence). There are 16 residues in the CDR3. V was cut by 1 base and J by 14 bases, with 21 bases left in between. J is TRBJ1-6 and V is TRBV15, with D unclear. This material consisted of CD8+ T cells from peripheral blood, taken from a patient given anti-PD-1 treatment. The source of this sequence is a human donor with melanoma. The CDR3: CATSRGAGGPRESLHF. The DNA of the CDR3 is TGTGCCACCAGCAGAGGGGCGGGAGGGCCGAGGGAGTCCCTCCACTTT.